The 24 T cell receptor beta chains below come from one sample, sequenced in a study of blood T cell repertoires in COVID-19. Using immunoSEQ multiplex PCR, the repertoire was profiled, and TCRdb retains in-frame clones only, with some absent. This table has about 150,000 clones, around four fifths appearing once. Sequencing used peripheral blood. The receptor source for this set is a woman aged 40 to 50 with active or convalescent COVID-19.

The rearrangement links TRBV29-1 to TRBJ1-1, with TRBD1 as a possible D gene (6 bases). The CDR3 contains 15 residues. Germline V lookup: CDR1 SQVTM, CDR2 ANQGSEA. Trimming cost V 6 bases and J 4 bases, with 21 bases left between them. The CDR3 DNA reads as TGCAGCGTCGCGGCGACAGGTTGGGGCGCCACTGAAGCTTTCTTT. Its translation is CSVAATGWGATEAFF.

This clone has a handful of counts. V gene TRBV28 combines with J gene TRBJ1-2, with D possibly matching TRBD1 (5 bases). CDR3 length: 17 residues. V lost 1 base to trimming and J lost 3 bases, with 18 bases between them. Germline CDR1 reads MDHEN; CDR2 reads SYDVKM. CDR3 residues: CASSLFSYGREDYGYTF. The DNA of the CDR3 is TGTGCCAGCAGTTTATTTAGTTATGGCAGGGAGGACTATGGCTACACCTTC.

V and J are TRBV7-2 and TRBJ1-4, with D maybe TRBD1 (6 bases). With 5 bases removed from V and 2 bases from J, the gap between germline ends came to 18 bases. In germline, CDR1 is SGHTA, CDR2 FQGNSA. This CDR3 has 17 amino acids. CDR3 region: CASSLIRGRGTNEKLFF. The CDR3 region has the DNA TGTGCCAGCAGCCTAATAAGGGGCAGGGGCACTAATGAAAAACTGTTTTTT.

This sequence joins TRBV5-1 and TRBJ1-6, with TRBD1 identical over 7 bases. Trimming at V came to 0 bases and at J to 0 bases, leaving 9 bases not matched to a gene. The CDR3 has 19 residues. Looked up from germline, CDR1 is SGHRS and CDR2 is YFSETQ. As DNA, the CDR3 is TGCGCCAGCAGCTTGGTAGGCATGGGACAGAGCTCCTATAATTCACCCCTCCACTTT. This gives the protein CASSLVGMGQSSYNSPLHF. Together with reference TRBV5-1 and TRBJ1-6, the CDR3 gives the full variable domain: KAGVTQTPRYLIKTRGQQVTLSCSPISGHRSVSWYQQTPGQGLQFLFEYFSETQRNKGNFPGRFSGRQFSNSRSEMNVSTLELGDSALYLCASSLVGMGQSSYNSPLHFGNGTRLTVT.

This clone was recorded only once. The V call is TRBV19, the J call TRBJ1-4, with 7 bases matching TRBD1. Per germline, CDR1 LNHDA and CDR2 SQIVND (reference sequence). CDR3 length equals 16 residues. V shed 6 bases, J shed 3 bases, and the junction held 10 bases outside the gene matches. The CDR3 DNA is TGTGCCAGTAGCCCGAGGGGGCAGCTCTCTAATGAAAAACTGTTTTTT. It encodes CASSPRGQLSNEKLFF.

The chain employs TRBV7-2 and TRBJ2-1; 13 nucleotides agree with TRBD2. Germline V lookup: CDR1 SGHTA, CDR2 FQGNSA. V shed 4 bases, J shed 1 base, and the junction held 10 bases outside the gene matches. The CDR3 length is 19 residues. The CDR3 nucleotides read TGTGCCAGCAGCTCCCCCCGAACTAGCGGGAGGGGGTCCTACAATGAGCAGTTCTTC. This gives the protein CASSSPRTSGRGSYNEQFF.

This clone came up a few times. The chain is built from TRBV19 and TRBJ2-7, with 10 bases fitting TRBD1. The CDR3 runs 14 residues. CDR1 is LNHDA and CDR2 is SQIVND in the germline V gene (reference sequence). V gave up 4 bases and J gave up 1 base; unmatched junction bases: 1. As DNA, the CDR3 is TGTGCCAGTAGTACGGACAGGGGGTCCTACGAGCAGTACTTC. Translation: CASSTDRGSYEQYF. Full variable domain (remainder filled in from reference TRBV19 and TRBJ2-7): DGGITQSPKYLFRKEGQNVTLSCEQNLNHDAMYWYRQDPGQGLRLIYYSQIVNDFQKGDIAEGYSVSREKKESFPLTVTSAQKNPTAFYLCASSTDRGSYEQYFGPGTRLTVT.

With respect to this clone: Other DNA sequences in the same sample also yield this CDR3. This rearrangement joins TRBV28 to TRBJ1-2; possibly TRBD1 for D (6 bases). The CDR3 totals 14 residues. Germline lookup yields CDR1 MDHEN and CDR2 SYDVKM. V shed 2 bases and J shed 4 bases, with 11 bases lying between them. The CDR3 sequence is CASSLLTGGYGYTF. The CDR3 DNA sequence: TGTGCCAGCAGTTTACTGACAGGTGGCTATGGCTACACCTTC.

V is TRBV5-1 and J is TRBJ1-4; 10 bases are shared with TRBD1. V dropped 7 bases and J dropped 4; count of bases not matched to a gene: 1. Germline loops: CDR1 SGHRS, CDR2 YFSETQ. The CDR3 runs to 13 residues. CDR3 residues: CASGQGDNEKLFF. CDR3 nucleotide sequence: TGCGCCAGCGGACAGGGGGATAATGAAAAACTGTTTTTT. Full variable domain (rest looked up from reference TRBV5-1 and TRBJ1-4): KAGVTQTPRYLIKTRGQQVTLSCSPISGHRSVSWYQQTPGQGLQFLFEYFSETQRNKGNFPGRFSGRQFSNSRSEMNVSTLELGDSALYLCASGQGDNEKLFFGSGTQLSVL.

V usage is TRBV7-2 and J usage is TRBJ1-5; tentative D call: TRBD1 (5 bases). CDR3 length equals 15 residues. V was shortened by 2 bases and J by 3 bases, with 11 bases between the two germline ends. Germline CDR1 SGHTA, CDR2 FQGNSA. This CDR3 reads CASSLTGGFNQPQHF. The CDR3 DNA follows: TGTGCCAGCAGCTTAACCGGGGGGTTCAATCAGCCCCAGCATTTT.

A remark on this clone: One junction end does not reproduce the germline sequence, and a read error may be involved. The gene calls are TRBV29-1 and TRBJ1-1; 8 bases are a match to TRBD1. The length of the CDR3 is 14 residues. Germline values: CDR1 SQVTM, CDR2 ANQGSEA. CDR3 in amino acids: CSVKDRGRYSEAFF. The CDR3 nucleotides read TGCAGCGTTAAAGACAGGGGTCGGTATTCTGAAGCTTTCTTT.

V gene TRBV25-1 combines with J gene TRBJ2-5; D remains unclear. The germline V gene has CDR1 MGHDK and CDR2 SYGVNS. The V and J ends lost 1 base and 1 base respectively, with 7 bases between them. The CDR3 spans 14 residues. The CDR3 bases are TGTGCCAGCAGTGAATTTGGCAGCCAAGAGACCCAGTACTTC. It codes for CASSEFGSQETQYF. Looking up the rest from reference TRBV25-1 and TRBJ2-5 gives the full variable domain: EADIYQTPRYLVIGTGKKITLECSQTMGHDKMYWYQQDPGMELHLIHYSYGVNSTEKGDLSSESTVSRIRTEHFPLTLESARPSHTSQYLCASSEFGSQETQYFGPGTRLLVL.

The V gene is TRBV15, the J gene TRBJ2-5; possible D gene TRBD1, 5 bases. V lost 0 bases and J lost 5, with 16 bases in between. The CDR3 consists of 16 residues. Germline V CDR1 and CDR2: LNHNV, YYDKDF (reference sequence). In DNA form, the CDR3 reads TGTGCCACCAGCAGAGATATAACAGGCCGTAGGGAGACCCAGTACTTC. Translation gives CATSRDITGRRETQYF. The full variable domain, with the rest looked up from reference TRBV15 and TRBJ2-5, is DAMVIQNPRYQVTQFGKPVTLSCSQTLNHNVMYWYQQKSSQAPKLLFHYYDKDFNNEADTPDNFQSRRPNTSFCFLDIRSPGLGDTAMYLCATSRDITGRRETQYFGPGTRLLVL.

The chain carries TRBV7-9 and TRBJ1-2; 8 bases are shared with TRBD1. The CDR3 loop spans 15 amino acids. Germline V gene sequence: CDR1 SEHNR, CDR2 FQNEAQ (reference sequence). V lost 1 base and J lost 4; bases outside the gene matches: 5. The CDR3 loop is CASSLVPGQGYGYTF. The CDR3 nucleotides are TGTGCCAGCAGCTTAGTTCCTGGACAGGGCTATGGCTACACCTTC.

This clone came up once. The chain employs TRBV27 and TRBJ2-3; 13 bases agree with TRBD2. The length of the CDR3 is 17 residues. After removal of 5 bases from V and 1 base from J, the junction contained 6 bases not matched to a gene. Per the germline V gene, CDR1 is MNHEY and CDR2 is SMNVEV (reference sequence). CDR3: CASSPSGTSGGTDTQYF. The CDR3 region has the DNA TGTGCCAGCAGTCCTAGCGGGACTAGCGGGGGCACAGATACGCAGTATTTT.

The chain couples TRBV6-5 to TRBJ1-1; 7 bases are shared with TRBD1. Germline V gene sequence: CDR1 MNHEY, CDR2 SVGAGI. There are 16 residues in the CDR3. The junction had 16 bases not matched to a gene; V was cut back by 2 bases and J by 10 bases. The CDR3 sequence is CASSYLPGTENGVAFF. CDR3 nucleotide sequence: TGTGCCAGCAGTTACCTACCCGGGACAGAGAATGGAGTAGCTTTCTTT.

The V call is TRBV29-1, the J call TRBJ1-1, with D hard to call. Trimming stripped 6 bases from V and 0 bases from J, with 11 bases between. In germline, CDR1 is SQVTM, CDR2 ANQGSEA. The CDR3 contains 13 residues. The CDR3 here is CSVSKDLNTEAFF. In DNA, the CDR3 is TGCAGCGTCTCGAAGGACTTGAACACTGAAGCTTTCTTT.

The chain has TRBV2 and TRBJ1-2; no clear D. The CDR3 spans 14 residues. Germline V CDR1 and CDR2: SNHLY, FYNNEI. Trimming removed 4 bases from V and 6 bases from J, with 15 bases in between. CDR3 region: CASSGRVIQDGYTF. The DNA of the CDR3 is TGTGCCAGCAGTGGGAGGGTTATTCAAGATGGCTACACCTTC.

The V and J genes are TRBV11-3 and TRBJ1-5; a possible D gene is TRBD1 (6 bases). The CDR3 totals 14 residues. CDR1 is SGHNT, CDR2 YENEEA, per germline. The V and J ends lost 2 bases and 3 bases respectively, with 8 bases between them. In DNA, the CDR3 is TGTGCCAGCAGCTTAACAGGGCTCAATCAGCCCCAGCATTTT. It is translated as CASSLTGLNQPQHF.

The chain joins TRBV6-5 to TRBJ2-3, with a tentative D call TRBD1 (6 bases). The CDR3 spans 15 residues. Trimming cost V 5 bases and J 10 bases, with 22 bases left between them. The germline V gene has CDR1 MNHEY and CDR2 SVGAGI. DNA for the CDR3: TGTGCCAGCAGTACCGCTAGACAGGTGGCTGCCCCGCAGTATTTT. Translating gives CASSTARQVAAPQYF.

This clone is a singleton in its sample. The chain uses TRBV27 and TRBJ1-6, with D possibly matching TRBD1 (5 bases). V shed 3 bases and J shed 12 bases, with 18 bases lying between them. The CDR3 is 15 amino acids. From germline, CDR1 is MNHEY and CDR2 SMNVEV (reference sequence). The CDR3 protein is CASSFFPQGKEPLHF. For the CDR3, the DNA is TGTGCCAGCAGTTTTTTCCCGCAGGGCAAAGAACCCCTCCACTTT.

V is TRBV6-6 and J is TRBJ1-6, with 10 bases that match TRBD1. Trimming cost V 8 bases and J 8 bases; bases outside gene matches: 9. The CDR3 spans 15 residues. Germline CDR1 is MNHNY and CDR2 is SVGAGI (reference sequence). The CDR3 bases are TGTGCCAGCCATAGCGCGGACAGGGGGTATTCACCCCTCCACTTT. Translating gives CASHSADRGYSPLHF.

The V call is TRBV7-2, the J call TRBJ2-6; D is ambiguous. Germline V gives CDR1 SGHTA, CDR2 FQGNSA. V lost 8 bases and J lost 2, with 19 bases in between. The length of the CDR3 is 17 residues. CDR3 sequence (DNA): TGTGCCAGCCCCACTGTGAGTATGCATGCTGGGGCCAACGTCCTGACTTTC. This sequence encodes CASPTVSMHAGANVLTF.

The chain links TRBV12-3 or TRBV12-4 to TRBJ1-1, with 9 bases lining up with TRBD1. J gave up 4 bases and V 6 bases, and 3 bases lay outside the gene matches. The CDR3 loop spans 13 amino acids. CDR3 amino acids: CASSTGGLTEAFF. The CDR3 DNA reads as TGTGCCAGCAGCACAGGGGGCCTCACTGAAGCTTTCTTT.